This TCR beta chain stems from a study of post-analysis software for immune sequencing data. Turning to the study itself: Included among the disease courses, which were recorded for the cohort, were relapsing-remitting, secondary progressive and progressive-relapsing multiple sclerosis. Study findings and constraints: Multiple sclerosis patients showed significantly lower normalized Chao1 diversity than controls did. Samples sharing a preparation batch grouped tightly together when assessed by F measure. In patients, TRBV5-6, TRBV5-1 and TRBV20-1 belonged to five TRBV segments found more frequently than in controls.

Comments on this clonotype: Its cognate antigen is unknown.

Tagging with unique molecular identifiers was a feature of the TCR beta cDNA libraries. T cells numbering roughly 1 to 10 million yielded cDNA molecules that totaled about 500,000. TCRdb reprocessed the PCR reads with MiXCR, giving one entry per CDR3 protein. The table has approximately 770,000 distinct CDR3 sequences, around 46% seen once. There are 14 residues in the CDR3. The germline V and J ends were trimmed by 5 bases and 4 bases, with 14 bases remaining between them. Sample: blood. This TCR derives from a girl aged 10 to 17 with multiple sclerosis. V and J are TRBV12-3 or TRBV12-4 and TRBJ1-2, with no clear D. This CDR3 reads CASSPLGVGYGYTF. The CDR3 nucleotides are TGTGCCAGCAGTCCTCTCGGTGTGGGCTATGGCTACACCTTC.